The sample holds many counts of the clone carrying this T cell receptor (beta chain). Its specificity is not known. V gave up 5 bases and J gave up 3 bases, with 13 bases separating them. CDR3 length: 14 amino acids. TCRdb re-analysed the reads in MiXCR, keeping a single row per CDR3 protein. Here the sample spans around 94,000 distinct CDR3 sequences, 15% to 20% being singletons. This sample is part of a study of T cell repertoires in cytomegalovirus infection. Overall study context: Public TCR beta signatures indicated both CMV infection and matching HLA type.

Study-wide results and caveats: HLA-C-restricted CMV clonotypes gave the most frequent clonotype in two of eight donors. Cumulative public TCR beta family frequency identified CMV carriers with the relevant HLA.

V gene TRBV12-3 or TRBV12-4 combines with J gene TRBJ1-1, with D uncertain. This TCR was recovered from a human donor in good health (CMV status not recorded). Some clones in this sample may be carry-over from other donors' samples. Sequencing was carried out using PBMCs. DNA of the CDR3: TGTGCCAGCAGTCCCAGAAGTACGGACACTGAAGCTTTCTTT. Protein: CASSPRSTDTEAFF.